Listed below are T cell receptor beta chains from one sample, sequenced in a study of post-analysis software for immune sequencing data. TCRdb fed the PCR reads into MiXCR, producing one record per CDR3 protein. The table has 650,000 to 900,000 distinct CDR3 sequences, around 42% seen once; the top ten hold just under 5%. Sequencing was performed on blood. These receptor sequences come from a girl between 10 and 17 years old with multiple sclerosis. Both conserved end residues are part of each CDR3. The D gene is left open where the match is weak. Where a row states a size, it is once, few, many or the class of an expanded clone; other rows omit it.

>TRBD2|TRBJ2-7|NA|TRBV29-1
CSVGGGGSRNEQYF
TGCAGCGTTGGTGGAGGCGGGAGTCGGAACGAGCAGTACTTC
>NA|TRBJ2-7|NA|TRBV5-5
CASSLEPGGAYEQYF
TGTGCCAGCAGCTTGGAACCAGGGGGGGCCTACGAGCAGTACTTC
>NA|TRBJ1-2|few|TRBV9
CASSHRSNYGYTF
TGTGCCAGCAGCCACAGGAGTAACTATGGCTACACCTTC
>NA|TRBJ1-5|NA|TRBV6-1
CASMGLNRGTQPQHF
TGTGCCAGCATGGGTCTGAACCGGGGGACCCAGCCCCAGCATTTT
>NA|TRBJ2-3|NA|TRBV7-2
CASSLASWITDTQYF
TGTGCCAGCAGCTTAGCCAGCTGGATCACAGATACGCAGTATTTT
>NA|TRBJ1-2|few|TRBV12-3/TRBV12-4
CASSYDGSGSYGYTF
TGTGCCAGCAGTTACGATGGTTCAGGGAGCTATGGCTACACCTTC
>NA|TRBJ2-5|NA|TRBV9
CASSVEAQYF
TGTGCCAGCAGCGTTGAGGCCCAGTACTTC
>TRBD2|TRBJ2-3|NA|TRBV5-6
CASSWEGDTQYF
TGTGCCAGCAGCTGGGAGGGGGATACGCAGTATTTT
>TRBD1|TRBJ2-3|NA|TRBV20-1
CSARRTGTGRADTQYF
TGCAGTGCTAGGCGTACCGGGACAGGGAGGGCAGATACGCAGTATTTT
>NA|TRBJ2-3|NA|TRBV13
CASSARPDTQYF
TGTGCCAGCAGCGCCAGACCAGATACGCAGTATTTT
>NA|TRBJ2-5|NA|TRBV12-3/TRBV12-4
CASSLPQVQETQYF
TGTGCCAGCAGTTTGCCACAGGTCCAAGAGACCCAGTACTTC
>NA|TRBJ2-7|few|TRBV15
CATSRILDYEQYF
TGTGCCACCAGCCGAATCTTGGACTACGAGCAGTACTTC
>NA|TRBJ2-3|NA|TRBV20-1
CSADPRGRDSYTQYF
TGCAGTGCTGACCCTCGGGGGCGCGACAGTTATACGCAGTATTTT
>TRBD2|TRBJ2-7|NA|TRBV5-4
CASSGGLAGTSYEQYF
TGTGCCAGCAGCGGGGGACTAGCGGGCACCTCCTACGAGCAGTACTTC
>TRBD1|TRBJ2-1|NA|TRBV20-1
CSARSLTNPQGGNEQFF
TGCAGTGCTCGTTCGTTAACCAACCCACAGGGGGGCAATGAGCAGTTCTTC
>NA|TRBJ1-5|few|TRBV29-1
CSVGQRNQPQHF
TGCAGCGTAGGGCAACGCAATCAGCCCCAGCATTTT
>NA|TRBJ2-5|NA|TRBV27
CASSLYRGYGQYF
TGTGCCAGCAGTTTATATCGGGGATACGGGCAGTACTTC
>NA|TRBJ2-1|few|TRBV5-6
CASSLAARAGNEQFF
TGTGCCAGCAGCTTGGCCGCTAGGGCGGGCAATGAGCAGTTCTTC
>TRBD2|TRBJ2-2|NA|TRBV10-3
CAISGGGSGTGELFF
TGTGCCATCAGTGGTGGCGGGAGCGGGACCGGGGAGCTGTTTTTT
>TRBD2|TRBJ2-5|few|TRBV20-1
CSARGGVAGAYQETQYF
TGCAGTGCTAGAGGTGGGGTAGCGGGAGCGTACCAAGAGACCCAGTACTTC
>NA|TRBJ2-1|once|TRBV24-1
CATSDFGYNEQFF
TGTGCCACCAGTGACTTCGGATACAATGAGCAGTTCTTC
>NA|TRBJ2-3|NA|TRBV6-1
CASSEAPTHTDTQYF
TGTGCCAGCAGTGAAGCCCCTACTCACACAGATACGCAGTATTTT
>TRBD1|TRBJ2-7|few|TRBV7-2
CASSPTGVAYEQYF
TGTGCCAGCAGCCCAACAGGGGTCGCCTACGAGCAGTACTTC
>TRBD1|TRBJ1-1|NA|TRBV18
CASNRDRGPEAFF
TGTGCCAGCAACCGAGACAGGGGACCTGAAGCTTTCTTT
>NA|TRBJ2-5|NA|TRBV12-3/TRBV12-4
CASSSSEMGETQYF
TGTGCCAGCAGTTCTTCAGAAATGGGGGAGACCCAGTACTTC
>NA|TRBJ2-1|NA|TRBV5-1
CASSSGRESYNEQFF
TGCGCCAGCAGCTCGGGCAGGGAGTCCTACAATGAGCAGTTCTTC
>TRBD2|TRBJ2-1|NA|TRBV20-1
CSARAAGDHNEQFF
TGCAGTGCTAGGGCAGCGGGGGATCACAATGAGCAGTTCTTC